These T cell receptor beta chains were read from a single sample in a study of shared clonotypes between healthy human individuals. Profiling relied on immunoSEQ multiplex PCR, and the TCRdb table lists in-frame clones only, not all of them. The repertoire holds about 1 million clones, with around 74% as singletons. The sequenced material came from memory CD4+ T cells sorted from blood. The receptors stem from a man aged 18-30 years in good health. CDR3s include the opening cysteine and the closing phenylalanine or tryptophan. The order of the fields is D gene, clone size, J gene, V gene, CDR3 protein, CDR3 DNA. The D gene is left open where the match is weak. Clone size is not always given. Where it is, it says once, few, many or a class for expanded clones.

TRBD1	-	TRBJ2-1	TRBV5-6	CASSLPGGNNEQFF	TGTGCCAGCAGCTTGCCAGGGGGCAACAATGAGCAGTTCTTC
-	few	TRBJ1-1	TRBV11-2	CASSPLGQSNTEAFF	TGTGCCAGCAGCCCTCTAGGACAGTCCAACACTGAAGCTTTCTTT
TRBD2	-	TRBJ2-7	TRBV5-1	CASSLVGTSVSEQYF	TGCGCCAGCAGCTTAGTTGGGACTAGCGTCTCCGAGCAGTACTTC
-	-	TRBJ2-3	TRBV21-1	CASSNKVVGHQISQYF	TGTGCCAGCAGCAATAAAGTCGTAGGTCACCAGATCTCGCAGTATTTT
TRBD2	-	TRBJ2-3	TRBV10-3	CAISVGERGGTDTQYF	TGTGCCATCAGTGTGGGTGAGCGGGGGGGCACAGATACGCAGTATTTT
-	-	TRBJ2-5	TRBV2	CASSDPGQGETQYF	TGTGCCAGCAGTGATCCGGGCCAGGGGGAGACCCAGTACTTC
-	-	TRBJ1-3	TRBV11-2	CASSAPLGSGNTIYF	TGTGCCAGCAGCGCCCCATTGGGCTCTGGAAACACCATATATTTT
TRBD2	once	TRBJ2-3	TRBV10-2	CASSESRGGTRTDTQYF	TGCGCCAGCAGTGAGTCTCGGGGAGGGACCCGCACAGATACGCAGTATTTT
-	-	TRBJ2-7	TRBV7-2	CASSSPPAAYEQYF	TGTGCCAGCAGCTCCCCTCCGGCAGCCTACGAGCAGTACTTC
-	-	TRBJ2-3	TRBV5-1	CASSKSGESTDTQYF	TGCGCCAGCAGCAAGTCGGGGGAGAGCACAGATACGCAGTATTTT
-	-	TRBJ2-5	TRBV5-1	CASSPLASRETQYF	TGCGCCAGCAGCCCCCTGGCGAGTAGGGAGACCCAGTACTTC
TRBD1	few	TRBJ1-2	TRBV6-1	CASSVQGNAGYTF	TGTGCCAGCAGTGTACAGGGGAACGCTGGCTACACCTTC
-	-	TRBJ2-3	TRBV9	CASSVGLGPTDTQYF	TGTGCCAGCAGCGTAGGTCTAGGCCCCACAGATACGCAGTATTTT
TRBD1	few	TRBJ1-5	TRBV15	CATSSDRGSQPQHF	TGTGCCACCAGCAGCGACAGGGGCTCTCAGCCCCAGCATTTT
-	-	TRBJ2-2	TRBV7-9	CASSSLANTGELFF	TGTGCCAGCAGCTCCCTAGCAAACACCGGGGAGCTGTTTTTT
TRBD1	-	TRBJ1-4	TRBV6-1	CASSEEFRGRGEKLFF	TGTGCCAGCAGTGAAGAGTTCAGGGGGCGAGGGGAAAAACTGTTTTTT
-	-	TRBJ1-2	TRBV5-4	CASSTDGNYGYTF	TGTGCCAGCAGCACGGACGGTAACTATGGCTACACCTTC
-	-	TRBJ2-2	TRBV5-1	CASSPGGATGELFF	TGCGCCAGCAGCCCTGGAGGTGCCACCGGGGAGCTGTTTTTT
TRBD1	-	TRBJ1-4	TRBV28	CASSAGTGVPNGEKLFF	TGTGCCAGCAGCGCCGGGACAGGGGTCCCGAACGGTGAAAAACTGTTTTTT
-	-	TRBJ1-4	TRBV18	CASSPQGDEKLFF	TGTGCCAGCTCACCACAGGGGGACGAAAAACTGTTTTTT
TRBD2	once	TRBJ2-7	TRBV25-1	CASSAAGAYEQYF	TGTGCCAGCAGTGCAGCGGGAGCCTACGAGCAGTACTTC
-	-	TRBJ2-3	TRBV6-1	CASAGDLTSTDTQYF	TGTGCCAGCGCAGGAGACCTAACTAGCACAGATACGCAGTATTTT
-	-	TRBJ1-3	TRBV14	CASSQVIGGNTIYF	TGTGCCAGCAGCCAAGTGATTGGTGGAAACACCATATATTTT
TRBD2	few	TRBJ2-7	TRBV5-4	CASSEKTSGSYEQYF	TGTGCCAGCAGCGAGAAGACTAGCGGATCCTACGAGCAGTACTTC
-	many	TRBJ1-6	TRBV30	CAWRFERSPLHF	TGTGCCTGGAGATTCGAGCGGTCACCCCTCCACTTT
TRBD2	-	TRBJ2-5	TRBV19	CASSLAGNQETQYF	TGTGCCAGTAGCCTAGCGGGGAACCAAGAGACCCAGTACTTC
TRBD2	once	TRBJ2-7	TRBV5-1	CASSPSGGHYEQYF	TGCGCCAGCAGCCCCAGCGGGGGCCACTACGAGCAGTACTTC
TRBD1	-	TRBJ1-2	TRBV30	CAWSTGAGGYTF	TGTGCCTGGTCGACAGGGGCGGGTGGCTACACCTTC
-	-	TRBJ2-5	TRBV5-6	CASSLGSGKSETQYF	TGTGCCAGCAGCTTGGGATCAGGAAAATCGGAGACCCAGTACTTC
-	-	TRBJ2-3	TRBV5-1	CASSLSLQSTDTQYF	TGCGCCAGCAGCTTATCCTTACAAAGCACAGATACGCAGTATTTT
TRBD1	-	TRBJ2-7	TRBV7-2	CASSPGGQGYEQYF	TGTGCCAGCAGTCCTGGGGGACAGGGCTACGAGCAGTACTTC
TRBD1	-	TRBJ2-7	TRBV2	CASRETGFHEQYF	TGTGCCAGCAGGGAGACAGGGTTCCACGAGCAGTACTTC
TRBD1	few	TRBJ1-2	TRBV6-5	CASSSGQGPNYGYTF	TGTGCCAGCAGTTCGGGACAGGGTCCTAACTATGGCTACACCTTC
-	-	TRBJ2-7	TRBV10-1	CASSEFWAGTGEQYF	TGCGCCAGCAGTGAGTTCTGGGCCGGGACGGGCGAGCAGTACTTC
-	-	TRBJ1-4	TRBV5-1	CASSLGRDEKLFF	TGCGCCAGCAGCTTGGGACGTGATGAAAAACTGTTTTTT
-	-	TRBJ2-1	TRBV14	CASSQETYSYNEQFF	TGTGCCAGCAGCCAAGAGACTTACAGCTACAATGAGCAGTTCTTC
-	-	TRBJ1-1	TRBV5-6	CASSLGPMNTEAFF	TGTGCCAGCAGCTTGGGACCCATGAACACTGAAGCTTTCTTT